The rows below give T cell receptor beta chains drawn from one sample of a study of control samples from healthy donors and cancer patients. TCRdb keeps only in-frame clones here, not all; method: immunoSEQ multiplex PCR. The table includes some 130,000 clones, about nine tenths detected once. Input material: blood. These TCRs come from a man aged 25 to 40 in good health. Both conserved end residues are part of each CDR3. The D gene is left open where the match is weak. Some rows mark clone size as missing; the rest say once, few, many or name a class of expanded clone.

abundance | d_gene | j_gene | v_gene | CDR3nt | CDR3aa
NA | NA | TRBJ1-1 | TRBV28 | TGTGCCAGCAGTTTATTCGGGGTAGACACTGAAGCTTTCTTT | CASSLFGVDTEAFF
NA | NA | TRBJ2-5 | TRBV3-1/TRBV3-2 | TGTGCCAGCAGCCAAGATTTTGGGGGATCTCAAGAGACCCAGTACTTC | CASSQDFGGSQETQYF
once | NA | TRBJ1-2 | TRBV9 | TGTGCCAGCAGCGTAGCGGCGGGCGGCTACACCTTC | CASSVAAGGYTF
NA | NA | TRBJ1-2 | TRBV20-1 | TGCAGTGCTAGTTTCCACTCAACCTATGGCTACACCTTC | CSASFHSTYGYTF
once | TRBD1 | TRBJ2-5 | TRBV6-5 | TGTGCCAGCAGTTCCGGGACAGGGGCGAAAGAGACCCAGTACTTC | CASSSGTGAKETQYF
NA | NA | TRBJ2-3 | TRBV24-1 | TGTGCCACCCAAGGGGCCGCGGATACGCAGTATTTT | CATQGAADTQYF
NA | NA | TRBJ1-2 | TRBV6-5 | TGTGCCAGCAGTCCCGACCTCTATGGCTACACCTTC | CASSPDLYGYTF
NA | TRBD2 | TRBJ2-7 | TRBV4-3 | TGCGCCAGCAGCCAAGCCTTCGTAGCGGGAATCTACGAGCAGTACTTC | CASSQAFVAGIYEQYF
NA | TRBD1 | TRBJ1-1 | TRBV19 | TGTGCCAGTAGGGAGGTGGGACAGAGGAGACTTCTGAACACTGAAGCTTTCTTT | CASREVGQRRLLNTEAFF
few | NA | TRBJ1-4 | TRBV4-3 | TGCGCCAGCAGCCATCAGGATCTTTACAGACCAGAAAAACTGTTTTTT | CASSHQDLYRPEKLFF
NA | TRBD1 | TRBJ1-1 | TRBV28 | TGTGCCAGCAGTCCAAACGACAGGGGGCGAGCTTTCTTT | CASSPNDRGRAFF
NA | NA | TRBJ1-2 | TRBV7-9 | TGTGCCAACAGCTTAGGGTCGGGTGGAAACTATGGCTACACCTTC | CANSLGSGGNYGYTF
few | TRBD1 | TRBJ1-2 | TRBV7-2 | TGTGCCAGCAGTTACCGACAGGGGGCCGAGTATGGCTACACCTTC | CASSYRQGAEYGYTF
NA | TRBD1 | TRBJ1-6 | TRBV5-5 | TGTGCCAGCAGCTGGACAGGGTCCAATTCACCCCTCCACTTT | CASSWTGSNSPLHF
once | NA | TRBJ2-2 | TRBV2 | TGTGCCCACAGGGTAATACGAGGGAGGGCGAACACCGGGGAGCTGTTTTTT | CAHRVIRGRANTGELFF
NA | NA | TRBJ1-1 | TRBV14 | TGTGCCAGCAGCCAAGATAGCGTCGTGAACACTGAAGCTTTCTTT | CASSQDSVVNTEAFF
NA | TRBD2 | TRBJ2-7 | TRBV6-5 | TGTGCCAGCAGGGAGGGAGCGGGATATTCCTACGAGCAGTACTTC | CASREGAGYSYEQYF
once | NA | TRBJ2-2 | TRBV30 | TGTGCCTGGGGCCCTAGCATTGGGTTGTTTTTT | CAWGPSIGLFF
few | NA | TRBJ1-6 | TRBV7-9 | TGTGCCAGCAGCTTAGTCAGTGGCCACCACTCACCCCTCCACTTT | CASSLVSGHHSPLHF
NA | NA | TRBJ1-1 | TRBV2 | TGTGCCAGCATGGTGGGGGGCAACACTGAAGCTTTCTTT | CASMVGGNTEAFF
NA | NA | TRBJ1-5 | TRBV7-8 | TGTGCCAGCAGCCCCAATTCCTTTGGGCACAATCAGCCCCAGCATTTT | CASSPNSFGHNQPQHF
NA | TRBD2 | TRBJ2-1 | TRBV7-9 | TGTGCCAGCAGCTTAGGTCCAGCGGGAGGCGCTGAGCAGTTCTTC | CASSLGPAGGAEQFF
NA | TRBD2 | TRBJ2-1 | TRBV3-1/TRBV3-2 | TGTGCCAGCAGCCCAGGACTAGCGGGAGCCTTGGGGGATGAGCAGTTCTTC | CASSPGLAGALGDEQFF
NA | TRBD2 | TRBJ2-3 | TRBV9 | TGTGCCAGCAGCGTAGGACTAGCGGGTTTCACAGATACGCAGTATTTT | CASSVGLAGFTDTQYF
few | NA | TRBJ1-1 | TRBV19 | TGTGCCAGTAGTACTGACACCTCGAACACTGAAGCTTTCTTT | CASSTDTSNTEAFF
NA | TRBD2 | TRBJ2-1 | TRBV7-2 | TGTGCCAGCAGCCACAGAGCGGGAGTCGTGGGTGAGCAGTTCTTC | CASSHRAGVVGEQFF
NA | TRBD2 | TRBJ2-7 | TRBV10-2 | TGCGCCAGCAGTTTCGCGGGAGTTAACTACGAGCAGTACTTC | CASSFAGVNYEQYF
NA | TRBD2 | TRBJ2-3 | TRBV24-1 | TGTGCCACCAGGAAGCGGGATAGCACAGATACGCAGTATTTT | CATRKRDSTDTQYF
once | TRBD2 | TRBJ2-7 | TRBV2 | TGTGCCAGTAGTACAACTAGCGGATTCTACGAGCAGTACTTC | CASSTTSGFYEQYF
NA | NA | TRBJ1-1 | TRBV7-8 | TGTGCCAGCAGCTGGGAACTGAACACTGAAGCTTTCTTT | CASSWELNTEAFF
NA | NA | TRBJ1-5 | TRBV7-9 | TGTGCCAGCAGCTTCGGCAATCAGCCCCAGCATTTT | CASSFGNQPQHF
NA | TRBD1 | TRBJ1-2 | TRBV27 | TGTGCCAGCAGTCGTAACAGGGGGGCGGGTGGCTACACCTTC | CASSRNRGAGGYTF
NA | TRBD1 | TRBJ1-4 | TRBV27 | TGTGCCAGCAGGGGACAGTTCTTTAATGAAAAACTGTTTTTT | CASRGQFFNEKLFF
NA | NA | TRBJ2-2 | TRBV7-7 | TGTGCTAGCAGTTTCGAGGAGGGCCGGGAGCTGTTTTTT | CASSFEEGRELFF
once | TRBD1 | TRBJ2-2 | TRBV5-4 | TGTGCCAGCAGCGGTTTCCTACAGGGGCGGACCGGGGAGCTGTTTTTT | CASSGFLQGRTGELFF